What follows are 25 T cell receptor beta chains derived from one specimen sequenced in a study of shared clonotypes between healthy human individuals. As defined, naive CD8 cells were CD45RO-negative and positively selected for CCR7, with terminally differentiated effector memory CD45RA+ cells excluded. Only in-frame clones appear in the TCRdb table, and some are missing; sequencing was by immunoSEQ multiplex PCR. The sample contains roughly 2.1 million clones, about 92% of which appear only once. Sequencing was carried out using naive CD8+ T cells from PBMCs. Receptors originate from a man between 18 and 29 years old in good health. Some clones in this sample may be carry-over from other donors' samples.

The V call is TRBV27, the J call TRBJ2-5; perhaps TRBD1 as D (5 bases). The V end was cut by 0 bases, the J end by 5 bases, with 13 bases between. CDR1 and CDR2 from the germline V gene are MNHEY and SMNVEV (reference sequence). The CDR3 runs 15 residues. The CDR3: CASSLSARAGETQYF. The CDR3 DNA is TGTGCCAGCAGTTTATCGGCCAGGGCAGGTGAGACCCAGTACTTC.

J is TRBJ2-5 and V is TRBV7-3; perhaps D is TRBD1 or TRBD2 (5 bases each). CDR3 length equals 15 residues. V dropped 4 bases and J dropped 7 bases, with 19 bases sitting between them. CDR1 and CDR2 from the germline V gene are SGHTA and FQGTGA. CDR3 in amino acids: CASSSRDGDRGTQYF. CDR3 DNA sequence: TGTGCCAGCAGCTCCCGGGATGGGGATAGGGGGACCCAGTACTTC.

This clone has just one count. V gene TRBV4-2 combines with J gene TRBJ2-7, with 9 bases matching TRBD2. CDR3 length: 16 residues. Germline V CDR1 and CDR2: LGHNA, YNFKEQ. The J segment lost 3 bases and the V segment lost 3 bases, leaving 9 bases of the junction unmatched. The DNA for the CDR3 is TGTGCCAGCAGCCAGGAGACTAGCGGCCTGATCTACGAGCAGTACTTC. Amino acids: CASSQETSGLIYEQYF.

The chain is built from TRBV7-9 and TRBJ2-7, with a weak D call TRBD2 (6 bases). The CDR3 length is 15 residues. V was cut by 2 bases and J by 1 base, with 12 bases left in between. Germline-derived CDR1 and CDR2 are SEHNR and FQNEAQ (reference sequence). CDR3 in amino acids: CASSLSLAGSYEQYF. For the CDR3, the DNA is TGTGCCAGCAGCTTATCACTGGCGGGATCCTACGAGCAGTACTTC.

The V and J genes are TRBV4-1 and TRBJ2-3; 10 nucleotides line up with TRBD2. V lost 0 bases, J lost 2 bases, and 14 bases stayed unmatched. CDR1 is MGHRA and CDR2 is YSYEKL in the germline V gene. This CDR3 contains 20 residues. The CDR3 DNA is TGCGCCAGCAGCCAAGAATCGGCGAGCGGGAGGGTTTTTAACACAGATACGCAGTATTTT. It is translated as CASSQESASGRVFNTDTQYF.

The chain joins TRBV7-3 to TRBJ2-3; a weak D match, TRBD2 (6 bases). V was pared by 4 bases and J by 2 bases, with 13 bases between. The CDR3 runs 15 residues. CDR1 SGHTA and CDR2 FQGTGA come from the germline V gene. CDR3 sequence (DNA): TGTGCCAGCAGCTCGTCACGGGGGTCCACAGATACGCAGTATTTT. Its translation is CASSSSRGSTDTQYF.

The gene calls are TRBV5-4 and TRBJ2-7; D assignment may be TRBD1 or TRBD2 (5 bases each). V gave up 3 bases and J gave up 5 bases, with 12 bases separating them. This CDR3 has 13 amino acids. Germline V gives CDR1 SGHNT, CDR2 YYREEE (reference sequence). In nucleotides, the CDR3 is TGTGCCAGCAGCTCAATGAGGGGCCACGAGCAGTACTTC. It translates to CASSSMRGHEQYF.

V gene TRBV25-1 combines with J gene TRBJ2-1; unclear D gene. The CDR3 covers 13 residues. Germline values: CDR1 MGHDK, CDR2 SYGVNS. The V end was cut by 7 bases, the J end by 6 bases, with 13 bases between. This chain's CDR3 is CASITGPGNEQFF. As DNA, the CDR3 is TGTGCCAGCATTACCGGACCGGGCAATGAGCAGTTCTTC. Drawing the rest from reference TRBV25-1 and TRBJ2-1, the complete variable domain is EADIYQTPRYLVIGTGKKITLECSQTMGHDKMYWYQQDPGMELHLIHYSYGVNSTEKGDLSSESTVSRIRTEHFPLTLESARPSHTSQYLCASITGPGNEQFFGPGTRLTVL.

The V and J genes are TRBV7-9 and TRBJ2-3, with a tentative D call TRBD1 (5 bases). This CDR3 region has 12 residues. Germline lookup yields CDR1 SEHNR and CDR2 FQNEAQ (reference sequence). V dropped 4 bases and J dropped 9 bases, with 11 bases sitting between them. The CDR3 DNA reads as TGTGCCAGCAGCTCGCCCGGACAAACGCAGTATTTT. This sequence encodes CASSSPGQTQYF.

The rearrangement links TRBV4-3 to TRBJ1-2; D is unclear. V was shortened by 4 bases and J by 1 base, with 13 bases between the two germline ends. The CDR3 runs 15 residues. Per germline, CDR1 LGHNA and CDR2 YSLEER. The CDR3 nucleotides read TGCGCCAGCAGCCCAGGACGAGCGTTTAACTATGGCTACACCTTC. Translation gives CASSPGRAFNYGYTF.

The CDR3 coding sequence is TGTGCCAGCAGCTTATTACCGGGACTAGCGGGAGCCACAGATACGCAGTATTTT. Translating it yields CASSLLPGLAGATDTQYF. This sequence joins TRBV7-7 and TRBJ2-3; 14 nucleotides align to TRBD2. The germline CDR1 and CDR2 sequences are SSHAT and FNYEAQ (reference sequence). V lost 2 bases and J lost 2; bases outside the gene matches: 6. The CDR3 is 18 amino acids.

V is TRBV5-1 and J is TRBJ2-7; 9 bases are shared with TRBD1. The CDR3 is 16 amino acids. The junction had 8 bases not matched to a gene; V was cut back by 0 bases and J by 4 bases. The germline V gene encodes CDR1 SGHRS and CDR2 YFSETQ. CDR3 bases: TGCGCCAGCAGCTTGGTCGCGGGACAGGGATGGTACGAGCAGTACTTC. This sequence encodes CASSLVAGQGWYEQYF.

This chain uses TRBV19 with TRBJ1-2; 11 bases are a match to TRBD1. V lost 5 bases and J lost 6; bases outside the gene matches: 8. The CDR3 sequence is 15 residues long. CDR1 LNHDA and CDR2 SQIVND come from the germline V gene (reference sequence). The CDR3 here is CASSPGTGGWNGYTF. The CDR3 DNA is TGTGCCAGTAGTCCTGGGACAGGGGGGTGGAATGGCTACACCTTC.

The CDR3 spells CASSYAINTEAFF. The CDR3 nucleotides are TGTGCCAGCAGCTATGCTATCAACACTGAAGCTTTCTTT. V and J are TRBV11-2 and TRBJ1-1; D is uncertain. CDR1 is SGHAT, CDR2 FQNNGV, per germline. V dropped 4 bases and J dropped 2 bases, with 8 bases sitting between them. The CDR3 runs to 13 residues.

J is TRBJ2-3 and V is TRBV13; 10 nucleotides line up with TRBD1. Germline V gene lookup returns CDR1 PRHDT and CDR2 FYEKMQ (reference sequence). The CDR3 runs 16 residues. The junction had 8 bases not matched to a gene; V was cut back by 4 bases and J by 4 bases. The DNA for the CDR3 is TGTGCCAGCAGCTCTACCGGGACAGGGGTGCCAGATACGCAGTATTTT. Amino acid sequence: CASSSTGTGVPDTQYF. Looking up the rest from reference TRBV13 and TRBJ2-3 gives the full variable domain: AAGVIQSPRHLIKEKRETATLKCYPIPRHDTVYWYQQGPGQDPQFLISFYEKMQSDKGSIPDRFSAQQFSDYHSELNMSSLELGDSALYFCASSSTGTGVPDTQYFGPGTRLTVL.

The V gene is TRBV6-5, the J gene TRBJ2-1; 8 bases fit TRBD1. Unmatched junction bases numbered 2, after V lost 4 bases and J lost 6 bases. Germline V lookup: CDR1 MNHEY, CDR2 SVGAGI. The length of the CDR3 is 13 residues. The CDR3 sequence is CASSLTGANEQFF. The CDR3 DNA follows: TGTGCCAGCAGTTTGACAGGGGCCAATGAGCAGTTCTTC.

The chain carries TRBV28 and TRBJ2-2; TRBD2 is a possible D gene (6 bases). The CDR3 sequence is 15 residues long. V gave up 5 bases and J gave up 1 base, with 11 bases separating them. The germline V gene encodes CDR1 MDHEN and CDR2 SYDVKM. This CDR3 reads CASSHGTLNTGELFF. CDR3 nucleotide sequence: TGTGCCAGCAGTCACGGGACTCTGAACACCGGGGAGCTGTTTTTT.

The V and J genes are TRBV5-1 and TRBJ2-7; 10 bases match TRBD2. Germline V gene lookup returns CDR1 SGHRS and CDR2 YFSETQ. J gave up 6 bases and V 2 bases, and 5 bases lay outside the gene matches. There are 14 residues in the CDR3. The CDR3 region is CASSLPSGSAEQYF. The CDR3 DNA reads TGCGCCAGCAGCTTACCTAGCGGGAGCGCCGAGCAGTACTTC.

The chain carries TRBV19 and TRBJ1-1; D not certain. Trimming cost V 3 bases and J 2 bases, with 10 bases left between them. CDR3 length equals 14 residues. Per germline, CDR1 LNHDA and CDR2 SQIVND (reference sequence). In DNA, the CDR3 is TGTGCCAGTAGTATTAGGGCTATTAACACTGAAGCTTTCTTT. Translated: CASSIRAINTEAFF.

The J gene is TRBJ2-2, the V gene TRBV27, with D hard to call. Germline V gene data show CDR1 as MNHEY and CDR2 as SMNVEV (reference sequence). CDR3 length: 15 residues. V lost 3 bases and J 1 base, leaving 9 bases between the germline ends. The CDR3 region is CASSLFSRNTGELFF. The DNA for the CDR3 is TGTGCCAGCAGTTTGTTTAGCAGGAACACCGGGGAGCTGTTTTTT.

The CDR3 sequence: CASAPTGAAQETQYF. For the CDR3, the DNA is TGTGCCAGCGCCCCCACTGGGGCAGCACAAGAGACCCAGTACTTC. The V and J genes are TRBV6-5 and TRBJ2-5; a possible D gene is TRBD1 (5 bases). CDR3 length equals 15 residues. Germline V gene lookup returns CDR1 MNHEY and CDR2 SVGAGI. V shed 8 bases and J shed 2 bases, with 18 bases lying between them.

This chain joins TRBV27 and TRBJ2-5; D possibly corresponds to TRBD2 (7 bases). V was clipped by 5 bases and J by 4 bases, with 14 bases between them. The CDR3 has 14 residues. Germline V lookup: CDR1 MNHEY, CDR2 SMNVEV (reference sequence). CDR3: CASSNDRTRETQYF. The CDR3 bases are TGTGCCAGCAGTAACGACAGGACTAGAGAGACCCAGTACTTC.

The V and J genes are TRBV27 and TRBJ2-3, with TRBD2 matching over 7 bases. CDR1 is MNHEY and CDR2 is SMNVEV in the germline V gene (reference sequence). The CDR3 contains 16 residues. V shed 5 bases, J shed 5 bases, and the junction held 13 bases outside the gene matches. The CDR3 bases are TGTGCCAGCAGTCTCTGGCCTAGCGGAGGCGGAGATACGCAGTATTTT. The encoded protein is CASSLWPSGGGDTQYF.

This clone has just one count. The chain has TRBV7-9 and TRBJ2-1, with 10 positions matching TRBD2. The CDR3 sequence is 18 residues long. V trimming: 3 bases; J trimming: 3 bases; junction bases outside the gene matches: 11. Germline V gene lookup returns CDR1 SEHNR and CDR2 FQNEAQ (reference sequence). CDR3 region: CASSLTSGRALSYNEQFF. CDR3 in DNA: TGTGCCAGCAGCTTGACAAGCGGGAGGGCCCTCAGCTACAATGAGCAGTTCTTC.

The CDR3 region is CASSRDIYYEQYF. The CDR3 DNA follows: TGTGCCAGCAGTCGGGACATTTACTACGAGCAGTACTTC. The J gene is TRBJ2-7, the V gene TRBV27, with D possibly TRBD1 on 6 matching bases. The germline V gene encodes CDR1 MNHEY and CDR2 SMNVEV (reference sequence). The V end was cut by 5 bases, the J end by 3 bases, with 11 bases between. CDR3 length: 13 amino acids.